The rows below give T cell receptor beta chains drawn from one sample of a study of cytomegalovirus exposure and HLA in healthy donors. Sequencing was performed with immunoSEQ multiplex PCR; in TCRdb, only in-frame clones are kept and a portion is missing. Among roughly 98,000 clones listed, about two thirds were seen once. Sequenced: PBMCs. Receptor source: a middle-aged man in good health and CMV-seronegative. The CDR3 runs from the conserved cysteine through the conserved F or W. Each record gives: clone size, V gene, CDR3 length, D gene, J gene, CDR3 DNA, CDR3 protein. A D gene is named only where the DNA matches it firmly. Size is omitted from some rows. Given values are once, few, many or a class for expanded clones.

clone size: few; V gene: TRBV28; CDR3 length: 13; D gene: -; J gene: TRBJ1-1; CDR3 DNA: TGTGCCAGCAGCGACCCAGGGAGGACTGAAGCTTTCTTT; CDR3 protein: CASSDPGRTEAFF
clone size: -; V gene: TRBV7-9; CDR3 length: 18; D gene: TRBD1; J gene: TRBJ1-6; CDR3 DNA: TGTGCCAGCAGCTCGGGACAGGGAATGACCTCCTATAATTCACCCCTCCACTTT; CDR3 protein: CASSSGQGMTSYNSPLHF
clone size: -; V gene: TRBV10-3; CDR3 length: 14; D gene: TRBD1; J gene: TRBJ1-2; CDR3 DNA: TGTGCCATCAGGACCCGGGACAGGGGAAATGGCTACACCTTC; CDR3 protein: CAIRTRDRGNGYTF
clone size: few; V gene: TRBV18; CDR3 length: 13; D gene: -; J gene: TRBJ1-3; CDR3 DNA: TGTGCCAGCTCACCGGGGGCTGCTTCCCCCATATATTTT; CDR3 protein: CASSPGAASPIYF
clone size: -; V gene: TRBV7-9; CDR3 length: 14; D gene: TRBD1; J gene: TRBJ1-1; CDR3 DNA: TGTGCCAGCAGCCTGACAGGGGTGAGCACTGAAGCTTTCTTT; CDR3 protein: CASSLTGVSTEAFF
clone size: -; V gene: TRBV5-1; CDR3 length: 17; D gene: -; J gene: TRBJ2-6; CDR3 DNA: TGCGCCAGCAGCTCAGGGATTTTAAGCTCTGGGGCCAACGTCCTGACTTTC; CDR3 protein: CASSSGILSSGANVLTF
clone size: -; V gene: TRBV12-5; CDR3 length: 17; D gene: TRBD1; J gene: TRBJ1-1; CDR3 DNA: TGTGCTAGTGGTTTGTCCCAGGGGGCAGGAGTGGGCACTGAAGCTTTCTTT; CDR3 protein: CASGLSQGAGVGTEAFF
clone size: -; V gene: TRBV30; CDR3 length: 15; D gene: -; J gene: TRBJ2-7; CDR3 DNA: TGTGCCTGGATTCGAAAGGGGGAGATCCCCTACGAGCAGTACTTC; CDR3 protein: CAWIRKGEIPYEQYF
clone size: -; V gene: TRBV5-5; CDR3 length: 16; D gene: -; J gene: TRBJ2-3; CDR3 DNA: TGTGCCAGCAGCTGGCAGGGCCGATCTAGCACAGATACGCAGTATTTT; CDR3 protein: CASSWQGRSSTDTQYF
clone size: -; V gene: TRBV7-9; CDR3 length: 17; D gene: -; J gene: TRBJ2-3; CDR3 DNA: TGTTCCAGCAGTTCAATGGATCGGGGGAGGACCGCAGATACGCAGTATTTT; CDR3 protein: CSSSSMDRGRTADTQYF
clone size: -; V gene: TRBV7-6; CDR3 length: 16; D gene: TRBD2; J gene: TRBJ2-1; CDR3 DNA: TGTGCCAGCAGCTTAGGTGGCGGGGGGTCTTACAATGAGCAGTTCTTC; CDR3 protein: CASSLGGGGSYNEQFF
clone size: few; V gene: TRBV28; CDR3 length: 14; D gene: -; J gene: TRBJ1-2; CDR3 DNA: TGTGCCAGCAGGGGAACAGGACCAAACTATGGCTACACCTTC; CDR3 protein: CASRGTGPNYGYTF
clone size: -; V gene: TRBV28; CDR3 length: 14; D gene: -; J gene: TRBJ2-7; CDR3 DNA: TGTGCCAGCAGTATGCGGGACGGGTCCTACGAGCAGTACTTC; CDR3 protein: CASSMRDGSYEQYF
clone size: -; V gene: TRBV2; CDR3 length: 16; D gene: -; J gene: TRBJ1-4; CDR3 DNA: TGTGCCAGCAGTGAAGCCCCACAGGGCACTAATGAAAAACTGTTTTTT; CDR3 protein: CASSEAPQGTNEKLFF
clone size: once; V gene: TRBV28; CDR3 length: 14; D gene: -; J gene: TRBJ1-1; CDR3 DNA: TGTGCCAGCAGCGCGACAGGCCTGAACACTGAAGCTTTCTTT; CDR3 protein: CASSATGLNTEAFF
clone size: -; V gene: TRBV5-4; CDR3 length: 14; D gene: TRBD1; J gene: TRBJ1-4; CDR3 DNA: TGTGCCAGCAGTCGGGACAGAACTAATGAAAAACTGTTTTTT; CDR3 protein: CASSRDRTNEKLFF
clone size: -; V gene: TRBV5-4; CDR3 length: 16; D gene: -; J gene: TRBJ1-1; CDR3 DNA: TGTGCCAGCAGCTTGGGGGCCTTGCAGGGAGGCACTGAAGCTTTCTTT; CDR3 protein: CASSLGALQGGTEAFF
clone size: -; V gene: TRBV19; CDR3 length: 15; D gene: -; J gene: TRBJ1-1; CDR3 DNA: TGTGCCAGTAGCCACTCCCCCAACGGGAACACTGAAGCTTTCTTT; CDR3 protein: CASSHSPNGNTEAFF
clone size: -; V gene: TRBV30; CDR3 length: 17; D gene: -; J gene: TRBJ1-2; CDR3 DNA: TGTGCCTGGAGTGTAGGGGCAGATCTTTTAGCTAACTATGGCTACACCTTC; CDR3 protein: CAWSVGADLLANYGYTF
clone size: -; V gene: TRBV7-8; CDR3 length: 18; D gene: TRBD2; J gene: TRBJ2-1; CDR3 DNA: TGTGCCAGCAGCTTAGGGGGTATTGAGCGGGGGTTCTACAATGAGCAGTTCTTC; CDR3 protein: CASSLGGIERGFYNEQFF
clone size: -; V gene: TRBV5-1; CDR3 length: 15; D gene: -; J gene: TRBJ1-1; CDR3 DNA: TGCGCCAGCAGCCCCGATGAGGGCATGAACACTGAAGCTTTCTTT; CDR3 protein: CASSPDEGMNTEAFF
clone size: -; V gene: TRBV4-2; CDR3 length: 17; D gene: -; J gene: TRBJ1-4; CDR3 DNA: TGTGCCAGCAGCCAAGATCTTGGTCGGAGGGGCTCTCAAGTCCTTCTTTTT; CDR3 protein: CASSQDLGRRGSQVLLF
clone size: -; V gene: TRBV5-6; CDR3 length: 13; D gene: -; J gene: TRBJ1-3; CDR3 DNA: TGTGCCAGCAACACAGGGACTGGAAACACCATATATTTT; CDR3 protein: CASNTGTGNTIYF
clone size: -; V gene: TRBV6-1; CDR3 length: 16; D gene: -; J gene: TRBJ1-1; CDR3 DNA: TGTGCCAGCAGTGCCCTGGGGGGGGGCCTGAACACTGAAGCTTTCTTT; CDR3 protein: CASSALGGGLNTEAFF
clone size: -; V gene: TRBV13; CDR3 length: 15; D gene: -; J gene: TRBJ2-5; CDR3 DNA: TGTGCCAGCAGCTTCGCCGGGTACCCCCAAGAGACCCAGTACTTC; CDR3 protein: CASSFAGYPQETQYF
clone size: -; V gene: TRBV9; CDR3 length: 15; D gene: TRBD1; J gene: TRBJ2-1; CDR3 DNA: TGTGCCAGCAGCGGCTACAGGGGGCGTAGGAATGAGCAGTTCTTC; CDR3 protein: CASSGYRGRRNEQFF
clone size: -; V gene: TRBV29-1; CDR3 length: 14; D gene: TRBD2; J gene: TRBJ2-3; CDR3 DNA: TGCAGCGCGACTAGCGGGAGCTCCACAGATACGCAGTATTTT; CDR3 protein: CSATSGSSTDTQYF
clone size: few; V gene: TRBV6-5; CDR3 length: 15; D gene: -; J gene: TRBJ2-6; CDR3 DNA: TGTGCCAGCAGTACATCCGTCCCTGGGGCCAACGTCCTGACTTTC; CDR3 protein: CASSTSVPGANVLTF
clone size: -; V gene: TRBV19; CDR3 length: 15; D gene: -; J gene: TRBJ1-2; CDR3 DNA: TGTGCCAGTAGTTTTACAGGGACGGTTGGCTATGGCTACACCTTC; CDR3 protein: CASSFTGTVGYGYTF
clone size: once; V gene: TRBV6-6; CDR3 length: 14; D gene: -; J gene: TRBJ2-7; CDR3 DNA: TGTGCCAGTAGCACGAGGAAGGACTTCTACGAGCAGTACTTC; CDR3 protein: CASSTRKDFYEQYF
clone size: -; V gene: TRBV30; CDR3 length: 11; D gene: -; J gene: TRBJ1-1; CDR3 DNA: TGTGCCTGGAGTCTCGGGACTGAAGCTTTCTTT; CDR3 protein: CAWSLGTEAFF
clone size: -; V gene: TRBV30; CDR3 length: 13; D gene: -; J gene: TRBJ1-1; CDR3 DNA: TGTGCCTTACTTGACAGGTTGAACACTGAAGCTTTCTTT; CDR3 protein: CALLDRLNTEAFF
clone size: once; V gene: TRBV27; CDR3 length: 15; D gene: -; J gene: TRBJ2-2; CDR3 DNA: TGTGCCAGCGCCACATGGGACTTGTTCGCCGGGGAGCTGTTTTTT; CDR3 protein: CASATWDLFAGELFF
clone size: -; V gene: TRBV7-8; CDR3 length: 16; D gene: -; J gene: TRBJ1-1; CDR3 DNA: TGTGCCAGCAGCACCGGGGGGGATTGGTTGAACACTGAAGCTTTCTTT; CDR3 protein: CASSTGGDWLNTEAFF
clone size: -; V gene: TRBV29-1; CDR3 length: 13; D gene: TRBD1; J gene: TRBJ2-7; CDR3 DNA: TGCAGCGTCCTGGGGACAGGGGGCTCTGAGCAGTACTTC; CDR3 protein: CSVLGTGGSEQYF
clone size: -; V gene: TRBV10-1; CDR3 length: 17; D gene: TRBD2; J gene: TRBJ2-3; CDR3 DNA: TGCGCCAGCAGTGAGCTCAGCCTAGCGGGAGGGACAGATACGCAGTATTTT; CDR3 protein: CASSELSLAGGTDTQYF
clone size: -; V gene: TRBV28; CDR3 length: 16; D gene: -; J gene: TRBJ2-4; CDR3 DNA: TGTGCCAGCAGCACCAGGGCGGAACTTTCCAAAAACATTCAGTACTTC; CDR3 protein: CASSTRAELSKNIQYF
clone size: -; V gene: TRBV15; CDR3 length: 15; D gene: -; J gene: TRBJ2-1; CDR3 DNA: TGTGCCACCAGCAATGGCGTAGGGGCCTACAATGAGCAGTTCTTC; CDR3 protein: CATSNGVGAYNEQFF
clone size: -; V gene: TRBV9; CDR3 length: 18; D gene: TRBD2; J gene: TRBJ2-1; CDR3 DNA: TGTGCCAGCAGCGCCGGGACTAGCGGGAGTGGGTCCTACAATGAGCAGTTCTTC; CDR3 protein: CASSAGTSGSGSYNEQFF
clone size: -; V gene: TRBV6-1; CDR3 length: 14; D gene: -; J gene: TRBJ2-7; CDR3 DNA: TGTGCCAGCAGTGAACCGGACACCTTCTACGAGCAGTACTTC; CDR3 protein: CASSEPDTFYEQYF
clone size: -; V gene: TRBV28; CDR3 length: 15; D gene: -; J gene: TRBJ1-4; CDR3 DNA: TGTGCCAGCGCCCCGGCGGGCCGGACTAATGAAAAACTGTTTTTT; CDR3 protein: CASAPAGRTNEKLFF
clone size: few; V gene: TRBV6-5; CDR3 length: 15; D gene: -; J gene: TRBJ1-2; CDR3 DNA: TGTGCCAGCAGTTACGACTGGGGGCCTAACTATGGCTACACCTTC; CDR3 protein: CASSYDWGPNYGYTF
clone size: -; V gene: TRBV5-6; CDR3 length: 18; D gene: TRBD2; J gene: TRBJ2-3; CDR3 DNA: TGTGCCAGCAGCTCCCTAGCGGCAGGGAGTCCGGTCACAGATACGCAGTATTTT; CDR3 protein: CASSSLAAGSPVTDTQYF
clone size: -; V gene: TRBV27; CDR3 length: 16; D gene: TRBD1; J gene: TRBJ1-5; CDR3 DNA: TGTGCCAGCAGTCCGACCCGGGACAGGGACAATCAGCCCCAGCATTTT; CDR3 protein: CASSPTRDRDNQPQHF
clone size: few; V gene: TRBV7-2; CDR3 length: 15; D gene: -; J gene: TRBJ2-7; CDR3 DNA: TGTGCCAGCAGTCCCCCCTCGGCGGGACGGTACGAGCAGTACTTC; CDR3 protein: CASSPPSAGRYEQYF
clone size: -; V gene: TRBV15; CDR3 length: 13; D gene: -; J gene: TRBJ2-5; CDR3 DNA: TGTGCCACAACTAGGCAGACACAAGAGACCCAGTACTTC; CDR3 protein: CATTRQTQETQYF
clone size: -; V gene: TRBV6-1; CDR3 length: 13; D gene: -; J gene: TRBJ1-2; CDR3 DNA: TGTGCCAGCAGAAATTCCGCTAACTATGGCTACACCTTC; CDR3 protein: CASRNSANYGYTF
clone size: -; V gene: TRBV28; CDR3 length: 14; D gene: TRBD1; J gene: TRBJ2-2; CDR3 DNA: TGTGCCAGCGGGGACAGGGGGTACACCGGGGAGCTGTTTTTT; CDR3 protein: CASGDRGYTGELFF
clone size: -; V gene: TRBV4-1; CDR3 length: 16; D gene: TRBD1; J gene: TRBJ2-7; CDR3 DNA: TGCGCCAGCAGCCAAGATAGGAAGGGACAGATCTACGAGCAGTACTTC; CDR3 protein: CASSQDRKGQIYEQYF
clone size: -; V gene: TRBV11-3; CDR3 length: 13; D gene: -; J gene: TRBJ1-1; CDR3 DNA: TGTGCCAGCAGCATTAAGGGGGACACTGAAGCTTTCTTT; CDR3 protein: CASSIKGDTEAFF
clone size: -; V gene: TRBV5-1; CDR3 length: 15; D gene: -; J gene: TRBJ2-5; CDR3 DNA: TGCGCCAGCAGCTTCGATGGAGGGGGCTGGGAGACCCAGTACTTC; CDR3 protein: CASSFDGGGWETQYF
clone size: -; V gene: TRBV5-1; CDR3 length: 16; D gene: TRBD2; J gene: TRBJ2-3; CDR3 DNA: TGCGCCAGCAGCGAGGGACTAGCGGGATCCACAGATACGCAGTATTTT; CDR3 protein: CASSEGLAGSTDTQYF
clone size: few; V gene: TRBV9; CDR3 length: 13; D gene: TRBD2; J gene: TRBJ2-1; CDR3 DNA: TGTGCCAGCAGCGTGGGGGGGTGGGATGAGCAGTTCTTC; CDR3 protein: CASSVGGWDEQFF
clone size: -; V gene: TRBV30; CDR3 length: 14; D gene: TRBD2; J gene: TRBJ2-3; CDR3 DNA: TGTGCCTGGAGCGAGACTAGCCCCCAAGATACGCAGTATTTT; CDR3 protein: CAWSETSPQDTQYF
clone size: -; V gene: TRBV2; CDR3 length: 13; D gene: -; J gene: TRBJ1-5; CDR3 DNA: TGTGCCAGCAGCCGTGAGGGTTCTCAGCCCCAGCATTTT; CDR3 protein: CASSREGSQPQHF
clone size: -; V gene: TRBV4-2; CDR3 length: 17; D gene: TRBD1; J gene: TRBJ1-2; CDR3 DNA: TGTGCCAGCAGCCAAGAAATGGGACAGGGGGCCCACTATGGCTACACCTTC; CDR3 protein: CASSQEMGQGAHYGYTF
clone size: -; V gene: TRBV6-1; CDR3 length: 14; D gene: -; J gene: TRBJ2-7; CDR3 DNA: TGTGCCAGCAGCCCGCAGGACACACCCTACGAGCAGTACTTC; CDR3 protein: CASSPQDTPYEQYF
clone size: few; V gene: TRBV15; CDR3 length: 16; D gene: -; J gene: TRBJ2-7; CDR3 DNA: TGTGCCACCAGCAGCGTAACAGGGGGGGGGTCCTACGAGCAGTACTTC; CDR3 protein: CATSSVTGGGSYEQYF
clone size: -; V gene: TRBV28; CDR3 length: 14; D gene: TRBD2; J gene: TRBJ2-1; CDR3 DNA: TGTGCCAGCAGTTGGCGGGAGTTCGACAATGAGCAGTTCTTC; CDR3 protein: CASSWREFDNEQFF
clone size: -; V gene: TRBV6-6; CDR3 length: 15; D gene: TRBD1; J gene: TRBJ1-1; CDR3 DNA: TGTGCCAGCAGTTGGGGGGACAGGGTGGGCACTGAAGCTTTCTTT; CDR3 protein: CASSWGDRVGTEAFF